What follows are 20 T cell receptor beta chains derived from one specimen sequenced in a study of cytomegalovirus exposure and HLA in healthy donors. Assay: immunoSEQ multiplex PCR; the TCRdb copy retains only in-frame clones and omits some. The table has about 150,000 clones, about 86% seen once; the top ten hold approximately 2%. The specimen was PBMCs. These receptors were collected from a human donor in good health.

Written as DNA, the CDR3 is TGTGCCAGCAGTGACTTCCCTAACACTGAAGCTTTCTTT. It codes for CASSDFPNTEAFF. This rearrangement joins TRBV6-4 to TRBJ1-1, with no clear D. Trimming stripped 1 base from V and 2 bases from J, with 5 bases between. The germline V gene has CDR1 MRHNA and CDR2 SNTAGT. The CDR3 has 13 residues.

The chain uses TRBV6-1 and TRBJ1-5; D is unclear. This CDR3 is 15 amino acids long. V was pared by 1 base and J by 3 bases, with 10 bases between. In germline, CDR1 is MNHNS, CDR2 SASEGT. Here the CDR3 reads CASSEVPYFNQPQHF. For the CDR3, the DNA is TGTGCCAGCAGTGAAGTCCCCTATTTCAATCAGCCCCAGCATTTT.

The chain uses TRBV5-1 and TRBJ1-3; D remains ambiguous. This CDR3 comprises 16 residues. Trimming took off 0 bases at V and 0 bases at J, with 10 bases between the two ends. CDR1 and CDR2 (germline): SGHRS, YFSETQ. The CDR3 protein is CASSLGPRSSGNTIYF. DNA of the CDR3: TGCGCCAGCAGCTTGGGACCGAGGAGCTCTGGAAACACCATATATTTT.

This chain joins TRBV7-9 and TRBJ1-1, with D possibly TRBD1 on 5 matching bases. V was pared by 1 base and J by 11 bases, with 14 bases between. CDR1 is SEHNR and CDR2 is FQNEAQ in the germline V gene (reference sequence). The CDR3 totals 13 residues. The CDR3 sequence is CASSLVGQGYAFF. CDR3 nucleotides: TGTGCCAGCAGCTTAGTAGGTCAGGGTTATGCTTTCTTT.

This chain joins TRBV7-6 and TRBJ2-5; 9 bases line up with TRBD1. J was trimmed by 3 bases and V by 0 bases; bases with no gene match: 8. The length of the CDR3 is 17 residues. In germline, CDR1 is SGHVS, CDR2 FNYEAQ. CDR3 protein: CASSLAPMGQGKETQYF. The CDR3 DNA reads as TGTGCCAGCAGCTTAGCGCCAATGGGACAGGGTAAAGAGACCCAGTACTTC.

This clone was recorded a few times. The chain has TRBV7-9 and TRBJ1-2; TRBD1 is a possible D gene (6 bases). Trimming removed 0 bases from V and 1 base from J, with 15 bases in between. CDR1 and CDR2 from the germline V gene are SEHNR and FQNEAQ (reference sequence). This CDR3 comprises 17 residues. CDR3: CASSLARSTGFNYGYTF. The DNA for the CDR3 is TGTGCCAGCAGCTTAGCAAGATCGACAGGTTTTAACTATGGCTACACCTTC.

The gene calls are TRBV19 and TRBJ2-2; D remains unclear. V lost 7 bases to trimming and J lost 7 bases, with 10 bases between them. Germline loops: CDR1 LNHDA, CDR2 SQIVND (reference sequence). The CDR3 is 12 amino acids. This chain's CDR3 is CASITIGGELFF. The CDR3, as DNA: TGTGCCAGTATAACTATAGGCGGGGAGCTGTTTTTT. Full variable domain (remainder filled in from reference TRBV19 and TRBJ2-2): DGGITQSPKYLFRKEGQNVTLSCEQNLNHDAMYWYRQDPGQGLRLIYYSQIVNDFQKGDIAEGYSVSREKKESFPLTVTSAQKNPTAFYLCASITIGGELFFGEGSRLTVL.

This clone has more than one count but fewer than ten. The rearrangement joins TRBV7-2 to TRBJ2-2; 9 nucleotides match TRBD1. Germline V lookup: CDR1 SGHTA, CDR2 FQGNSA. The CDR3 extends over 15 amino acids. The V and J ends lost 4 bases and 3 bases, in that order; junction bases with no gene match: 3. CDR3 coding DNA: TGTGCCAGCAGCTACCGGGACAGGGACACCGGGGAGCTGTTTTTT. The encoded protein is CASSYRDRDTGELFF. Filled out from reference TRBV7-2 and TRBJ2-2, the complete variable domain reads GAGVSQSPSNKVTEKGKDVELRCDPISGHTALYWYRQSLGQGLEFLIYFQGNSAPDKSGLPSDRFSAERTGGSVSTLTIQRTQQEDSAVYLCASSYRDRDTGELFFGEGSRLTVL.

This chain joins TRBV4-3 and TRBJ2-1; 10 nucleotides line up with TRBD1. CDR1 and CDR2 from the germline V gene are LGHNA and YSLEER. This CDR3 comprises 15 residues. J gave up 9 bases and V 8 bases, and 13 bases lay outside the gene matches. The CDR3 nucleotides are TGCGCCAGCGGTCAACCGGGACAGGGGCTTCGTGAGCAGTTCTTC. Protein product: CASGQPGQGLREQFF.

A word on this clone: The same CDR3 can be traced to other DNA sequences in this sample. The chain is built from TRBV29-1 and TRBJ2-7; 7 positions match TRBD1. Germline-derived CDR1 and CDR2 are SQVTM and ANQGSEA. The junction had 5 bases not matched to a gene; V was cut back by 5 bases and J by 4 bases. The CDR3 contains 12 residues. In nucleotides, the CDR3 is TGCAGCGTTCTCCGGGACAGTTACGAGCAGTACTTC. Amino acid sequence: CSVLRDSYEQYF.

The J gene is TRBJ2-5, the V gene TRBV2; 8 nucleotides agree with TRBD1. The CDR3 extends over 14 amino acids. V dropped 6 bases and J dropped 1; count of bases not matched to a gene: 4. The V gene's germline CDR1 is SNHLY and CDR2 FYNNEI. CDR3 nucleotides: TGTGCCAGCAGCTGGGGACAGGTCCAAGAGACCCAGTACTTC. Translating it yields CASSWGQVQETQYF. The variable domain in full, with the rest retrieved from reference TRBV2 and TRBJ2-5, is EPEVTQTPSHQVTQMGQEVILRCVPISNHLYFYWYRQILGQKVEFLVSFYNNEISEKSEIFDDQFSVERPDGSNFTLKIRSTKLEDSAMYFCASSWGQVQETQYFGPGTRLLVL.

This clone was counted once. This sequence joins TRBV6-4 and TRBJ1-3, with a tentative D call TRBD1 (5 bases). CDR3 length: 12 residues. CDR1 is MRHNA and CDR2 is SNTAGT in the germline V gene. V dropped 8 bases and J dropped 2 bases, with 7 bases sitting between them. CDR3 region: CASGAAGNTIYF. The CDR3 DNA follows: TGTGCCAGCGGGGCAGCTGGAAACACCATATATTTT.

The rearrangement uses TRBV7-3 and TRBJ2-3; the D gene is possibly TRBD2 (5 bases). Trimming removed 2 bases from V and 1 base from J, with 13 bases in between. The CDR3 runs to 16 residues. Per germline, CDR1 SGHTA and CDR2 FQGTGA. CDR3 loop: CASSLPQRDGTDTQYF. The CDR3, as DNA: TGTGCCAGCAGCTTACCCCAACGGGATGGCACAGATACGCAGTATTTT.

CDR3 in amino acids: CASGPGQRLSKNIQYF. Written as DNA, the CDR3 is TGTGCTAGTGGTCCCGGACAGAGATTATCCAAAAACATTCAGTACTTC. The chain uses TRBV12-5 and TRBJ2-4; D is perhaps TRBD1 (6 bases). The germline V gene encodes CDR1 LGHNT and CDR2 FRNRAP. The CDR3 length is 16 residues. The V end lost 5 bases, the J end lost 2 bases, and 16 bases lay between the germline ends.

This clone was seen once. The V and J genes are TRBV7-3 and TRBJ1-1; D call uncertain. Between the trimmed V and J ends, which lost 3 bases and 0 bases, there was a span of 5 bases. Germline assignment: CDR1 SGHTA and CDR2 FQGTGA. This CDR3 comprises 13 residues. The DNA for the CDR3 is TGTGCCAGCAGCTTCGGGATGAACACTGAAGCTTTCTTT. This sequence encodes CASSFGMNTEAFF.

J is TRBJ2-2 and V is TRBV15, with TRBD2 matching 13 bases. Unmatched junction bases numbered 4, after V lost 5 bases and J lost 1 base. CDR1 LNHNV and CDR2 YYDKDF come from the germline V gene (reference sequence). This CDR3 has 17 amino acids. This CDR3 is CATSPGTSGKNTGELFF. For the CDR3, the DNA is TGTGCCACCAGCCCAGGGACTAGCGGGAAGAACACCGGGGAGCTGTTTTTT.

The chain couples TRBV15 to TRBJ2-7; D is possibly TRBD1 (7 bases). Per germline, CDR1 LNHNV and CDR2 YYDKDF (reference sequence). Trimming pared 1 base from V and 7 bases from J, leaving 11 bases between. The CDR3 is made up of 13 amino acids. CDR3 sequence reads: CATSRATGREQYF. CDR3 DNA: TGTGCCACCAGCAGAGCGACAGGGAGGGAGCAGTACTTC.

This clone occurred a few times. The V gene is TRBV7-3, the J gene TRBJ2-2; D unresolved. Germline V gene lookup returns CDR1 SGHTA and CDR2 FQGTGA. V lost 0 bases and J 4 bases, leaving 12 bases between the germline ends. The CDR3 has 16 residues. For the CDR3, the DNA is TGTGCCAGCAGCTTAACACCTTTTCCGGGCACCGGGGAGCTGTTTTTT. As protein: CASSLTPFPGTGELFF.

The chain couples TRBV10-3 to TRBJ2-5; tentatively, D is TRBD2 (6 bases). The CDR3 loop spans 13 amino acids. Trimming cost V 4 bases and J 4 bases, with 10 bases left between them. Germline CDR1 and CDR2: ENHRY and SYGVKD. The CDR3 sequence is CAISVTGGETQYF. CDR3 nucleotide sequence: TGTGCCATCAGTGTAACCGGGGGAGAGACCCAGTACTTC.

This clone was found once. The chain uses TRBV19 and TRBJ1-1; a possible D gene is TRBD1 (6 bases). Germline lookup yields CDR1 LNHDA and CDR2 SQIVND (reference sequence). The V and J ends lost 6 bases and 1 base respectively, with 9 bases between them. The CDR3 runs 13 residues. CDR3 sequence reads: CASSLTGNTEAFF. CDR3 sequence (DNA): TGTGCCAGTAGCTTGACAGGGAACACTGAAGCTTTCTTT.